The clone carrying this TCR beta chain was seen repeatedly, ten times or more. Its antigen is undetermined. The time point is: newly diagnosed GD, antithyroid drugs for less than 3 months. The authors made the TCR library using RNA they extracted from PBMCs. The authors drew patients from an endocrinology department in Xi'an, China. According to the study, TCR beta libraries were built with iRepertoire HTBI primers and CDR3-region Arm-PCR. TCRdb recomputed calls from the multiplex PCR reads with MiXCR, one row per CDR3 protein. The sample records 400,000 to 500,000 distinct CDR3 sequences, around 15% being singletons. The data were obtained in a study of regulatory T cells in long-lasting Graves disease. Findings of the study overall: Persistent cases of Graves' showed reduced TCR diversity relative to newly diagnosed patients. Repertoires from persistent disease leaned toward TRBV28, TRBJ1-2 and TRBJ2-5.

The CDR3 covers 21 residues. Trimming cost V 2 bases and J 3 bases; bases outside gene matches: 14. The same specimen was also included in a second study, on T cells in Graves' hyperthyroidism and ophthalmopathy. That work states: Orbital computed tomography, thyroid ultrasound, serum thyroxine and TRAb, and clinical symptoms together informed the diagnoses.

The clonotype originates from a young woman with Graves disease. The chain joins TRBV12-3 or TRBV12-4 to TRBJ2-3, with 16 bases matching TRBD2. The material sequenced was peripheral blood mononuclear cells (PBMCs), taken at new diagnosis, from a patient treated with antithyroid drugs. The CDR3 loop reads CASSLYPGLAGGPVWTDTQYF. CDR3 coding DNA: TGTGCCAGCAGTTTATATCCGGGACTAGCGGGAGGGCCTGTTTGGACAGATACGCAGTATTTT.